The 17 T cell receptor beta chains below were found in one sample sequenced in a study of T cells in Graves' hyperthyroidism and ophthalmopathy. Amplification targeted TCR beta CDR3 regions from RNA transcripts. The HTBI set primed first-round TCR CDR3 RT-PCR. TCRdb processed the multiplex PCR reads anew with MiXCR; each CDR3 protein has one entry. The sample contains around 600,000 distinct CDR3 sequences, about 45% of which appear only once. Material: peripheral blood or thyroid tissue (not recorded which). These receptor sequences come from an adult man with Graves' disease, either hyperthyroidism or ophthalmopathy (not recorded which).

Of note for this clonotype: A much larger clone lies a single base off, so this may be a read error. The chain has TRBV24-1 and TRBJ2-7; D may be TRBD1 (6 bases). Germline CDR1 KGHDR, CDR2 SFDVKD. CDR3 size: 15 residues. CDR3 loop: CAISEGGQLRHEQYF. The CDR3 DNA reads TGTGCCATCAGTGAGGGTGGACAGCTGCGCCACGAGCAGTACTTC.

This chain connects TRBV7-9 to TRBJ1-1; no clear D. Germline-derived CDR1 and CDR2 are SEHNR and FQNEAQ (reference sequence). The CDR3 is 15 residues long. V was cut by 2 bases and J by 2 bases, with 12 bases left in between. DNA of the CDR3: TGTGCCAGCAGCTTAACATCCGGAGGTAACACTGAAGCTTTCTTT. This encodes CASSLTSGGNTEAFF.

This clonotype was counted at least ten times. The chain employs TRBV7-8 and TRBJ1-6; a weak D match, TRBD1 (5 bases). V was clipped by 1 base and J by 3 bases, with 7 bases between them. Germline CDR1 SGHVS, CDR2 FQNEAQ. The CDR3 contains 15 residues. CDR3 DNA: TGTGCCAGCAGCTTAGTGCAGGGCTATAATTCACCCCTCCACTTT. It yields the protein CASSLVQGYNSPLHF.

The V and J genes are TRBV10-3 and TRBJ1-2; a possible D gene is TRBD1 (5 bases). This CDR3 contains 14 residues. The germline gives CDR1 ENHRY, CDR2 SYGVKD. V lost 6 bases and J 3 bases, leaving 14 bases between the germline ends. The CDR3 nucleotides read TGTGCCATCAGGTCGGGACGGGAGGACTATGGCTACACCTTC. It is translated as CAIRSGREDYGYTF.

A note on this clonotype: At one end the junction does not follow the germline gene, possibly because of a read error. This rearrangement joins TRBV29-1 to TRBJ2-6, with 10 nucleotides matching TRBD1. The CDR3 extends over 16 amino acids. From germline, CDR1 is SQVTM and CDR2 ANQGSEA. This CDR3 reads CSLEGQGSSGANVLTF. The CDR3 coding sequence is TGCAGCCTTGAGGGACAGGGGAGCTCTGGGGCCAACGTCCTGACTTTC.

This clonotype appeared many times. V is TRBV15 and J is TRBJ1-2; 9 bases fit TRBD1. This CDR3 region has 14 residues. Trimming removed 6 bases from V and 8 bases from J; junction bases left unmatched: 10. Germline V gene lookup returns CDR1 LNHNV and CDR2 YYDKDF (reference sequence). The CDR3 loop reads CATRESGTGSGYTF. The CDR3 coding sequence is TGTGCCACCAGGGAGTCCGGGACAGGGAGCGGCTACACCTTC.

This clonotype has a count of ten or more. The rearrangement uses TRBV10-3 and TRBJ2-7, with D unclear. The CDR3 covers 15 residues. Germline-derived CDR1 and CDR2 are ENHRY and SYGVKD. The ends were cut back, 0 bases at V and 1 base at J, with 10 bases in the middle. CDR3 DNA: TGTGCCATCAGTGAGTCGTCGTACAGATCCTACGAGCAGTACTTC. It yields the protein CAISESSYRSYEQYF.

The chain combines TRBV5-1 with TRBJ1-4; 8 nucleotides match TRBD1. After removal of 1 base from V and 7 bases from J, the junction contained 6 bases not matched to a gene. Germline assignment: CDR1 SGHRS and CDR2 YFSETQ. CDR3 size: 15 residues. In DNA form, the CDR3 reads TGCGCCAGCAGCTTGTCAGGGGGCGAGGGTGAAAAACTGTTTTTT. This encodes CASSLSGGEGEKLFF.

The chain links TRBV12-3 or TRBV12-4 to TRBJ2-7, with TRBD1 matching over 7 bases. V gave up 4 bases and J gave up 3 bases; unmatched junction bases: 6. The CDR3 is 14 amino acids. CDR3 DNA sequence: TGTGCCAGCAGTTATGCAGGGGGTATCTACGAGCAGTACTTC. Protein product: CASSYAGGIYEQYF.

A word on this clonotype: Likely a read error: the CDR3 ends without its conserved phenylalanine or tryptophan. The chain employs TRBV12-3 or TRBV12-4 and TRBJ1-1; D remains ambiguous. The ends were cut back, 6 bases at V and 1 base at J, with 12 bases in the middle. The CDR3 is 14 residues long. This chain's CDR3 is CASSARETNTEAFL. The CDR3 DNA follows: TGTGCCAGCAGCGCCCGGGAAACGAACACTGAAGCTTTCCTT.

This clonotype was seen repeatedly, ten times or more. V gene TRBV9 combines with J gene TRBJ1-1; D call uncertain. CDR1 is SGDLS, CDR2 YYNGEE, per germline. Between the trimmed V and J ends, which lost 1 base and 3 bases, there was a span of 7 bases. This CDR3 has 13 amino acids. CDR3: CASSVSGDTEAFF. DNA for the CDR3: TGTGCCAGCAGCGTAAGTGGAGACACTGAAGCTTTCTTT. Looking up the rest from reference TRBV9 and TRBJ1-1 gives the full variable domain: DSGVTQTPKHLITATGQRVTLRCSPRSGDLSVYWYQQSLDQGLQFLIQYYNGEERAKGNILERFSAQQFPDLHSELNLSSLELGDSALYFCASSVSGDTEAFFGQGTRLTVV.

To note about this clonotype: Lacking the conserved final phenylalanine or tryptophan, this CDR3 likely reflects a read error. The chain couples TRBV5-6 to TRBJ1-1; 8 nucleotides align to TRBD1. This CDR3 comprises 15 residues. CDR1 and CDR2 (germline): SGHDT, YYEEEE. Losses at the gene ends were 0 bases for V and 3 bases for J; bases not matched to a gene: 4. The CDR3 region is CASSLGQGRYTEAFS. Here the CDR3 DNA reads TGTGCCAGCAGCTTGGGACAGGGGCGATACACTGAAGCTTTCTCT.

This chain links TRBV6-6 with TRBJ1-6; D is possibly TRBD1 (5 bases). Trimming cost V 2 bases and J 8 bases, with 13 bases left between them. Germline CDR1 reads MNHNY; CDR2 reads SVGAGI (reference sequence). The CDR3 is made up of 15 amino acids. The CDR3 is CASSYGGVRDSPLHF. In nucleotides, the CDR3 is TGTGCCAGCAGTTACGGGGGAGTGAGGGATTCACCCCTCCACTTT.

The chain couples TRBV7-2 to TRBJ2-7, with D hard to call. V lost 2 bases and J lost 1, with 6 bases in between. Germline CDR1 reads SGHTA; CDR2 reads FQGNSA. There are 13 residues in the CDR3. The CDR3 region is CASSLSRSYEQYF. The CDR3 DNA reads as TGTGCCAGCAGCTTAAGCAGGTCCTACGAGCAGTACTTC.

The chain employs TRBV2 and TRBJ2-7; TRBD2 is a possible D gene (6 bases). V lost 8 bases and J lost 0, with 8 bases in between. The germline V gene has CDR1 SNHLY and CDR2 FYNNEI. This CDR3 spans 12 amino acids. For the CDR3, the DNA is TGTGCCAGCGGGGGGAGCTCCTACGAGCAGTACTTC. Its translation: CASGGSSYEQYF.

The chain uses TRBV5-1 and TRBJ2-5, with D maybe TRBD1 (6 bases). This CDR3 has 14 amino acids. Trimming took 4 bases from V and 4 from J, leaving 14 bases between them. Germline lookup yields CDR1 SGHRS and CDR2 YFSETQ. CDR3 in amino acids: CASSTGTSGETQYF. The CDR3 bases are TGCGCCAGCAGCACAGGGACATCCGGAGAGACCCAGTACTTC.

V usage is TRBV7-8 and J usage is TRBJ2-7, with TRBD1 matching over 8 bases. CDR1 and CDR2 (germline): SGHVS, FQNEAQ. This CDR3 is 14 amino acids long. The V gene end was trimmed by 2 bases and the J gene end by 3 bases; junction bases not matched to a gene: 3. CDR3 sequence reads: CASSLYRGDYEQYF. The CDR3 coding sequence is TGTGCCAGCAGCTTATACAGGGGGGACTACGAGCAGTACTTC.